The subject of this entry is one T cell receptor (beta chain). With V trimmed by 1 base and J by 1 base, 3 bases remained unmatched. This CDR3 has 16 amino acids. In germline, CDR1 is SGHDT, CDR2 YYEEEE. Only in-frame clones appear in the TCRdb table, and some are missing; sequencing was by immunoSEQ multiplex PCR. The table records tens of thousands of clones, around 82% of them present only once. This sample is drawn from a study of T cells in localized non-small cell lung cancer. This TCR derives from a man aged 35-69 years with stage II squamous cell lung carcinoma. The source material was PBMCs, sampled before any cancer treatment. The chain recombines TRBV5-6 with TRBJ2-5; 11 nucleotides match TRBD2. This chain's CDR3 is CASSLFSGRAQETQYF. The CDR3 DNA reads TGTGCCAGCAGCTTGTTTAGCGGGAGGGCCCAAGAGACCCAGTACTTC.